This record concerns one TCR beta chain sequence. Assay used: immunoSEQ multiplex PCR; TCRdb lists only in-frame clones, some missing. The repertoire holds some 70,000 clones, with around 87% as singletons. Losses at the gene ends were 0 bases for V and 4 bases for J; bases not matched to a gene: 3. The CDR3 runs to 14 residues. Germline CDR1 is SGHRS and CDR2 is YFSETQ. This sample is part of a study of blood T cell repertoires in COVID-19. Study at large: Sources were T cells, B-cell-depleted T cells, or PBMCs; the material itself was cDNA or gDNA.

The chain couples TRBV5-1 to TRBJ1-1; TRBD1 matches 7 bases. The specimen was peripheral blood. This sequence was found in a man aged 50-60 years with active COVID-19. CDR3 protein: CASSLGQGGTEAFF. The CDR3 DNA sequence: TGCGCCAGCAGCTTGGGACAGGGAGGCACTGAAGCTTTCTTT.